This T cell receptor beta chain was profiled in a study of cytomegalovirus exposure and HLA in healthy donors. Study results and caveats: As a later analysis showed, several of the most significant clusters appeared to be linked to common viral pathogens.

The PCR was carried out with 60 Vbeta primers and 13 Jbeta primers. The assay was immunoSEQ multiplex PCR, and TCRdb's table has in-frame clones only and misses some. The sample consists of roughly 290,000 clones, around 80% of them appearing once. Remarks on this clone: As yet, its antigen is unknown.

Source material: PBMCs. The source of this sequence is a girl aged 2 to 10 in good health and CMV-seronegative.

In DNA, the CDR3 is TGTGCCAGCAGCAGCCCCGGGGAGCTGTTTTTT. This translates into CASSSPGELFF. The rearrangement joins TRBV7-2 to TRBJ2-2; no clear D gene. Trimming removed 5 bases at V and 6 bases at J, with 4 bases between. CDR3 length equals 11 residues. Germline-derived CDR1 and CDR2 are SGHTA and FQGNSA.